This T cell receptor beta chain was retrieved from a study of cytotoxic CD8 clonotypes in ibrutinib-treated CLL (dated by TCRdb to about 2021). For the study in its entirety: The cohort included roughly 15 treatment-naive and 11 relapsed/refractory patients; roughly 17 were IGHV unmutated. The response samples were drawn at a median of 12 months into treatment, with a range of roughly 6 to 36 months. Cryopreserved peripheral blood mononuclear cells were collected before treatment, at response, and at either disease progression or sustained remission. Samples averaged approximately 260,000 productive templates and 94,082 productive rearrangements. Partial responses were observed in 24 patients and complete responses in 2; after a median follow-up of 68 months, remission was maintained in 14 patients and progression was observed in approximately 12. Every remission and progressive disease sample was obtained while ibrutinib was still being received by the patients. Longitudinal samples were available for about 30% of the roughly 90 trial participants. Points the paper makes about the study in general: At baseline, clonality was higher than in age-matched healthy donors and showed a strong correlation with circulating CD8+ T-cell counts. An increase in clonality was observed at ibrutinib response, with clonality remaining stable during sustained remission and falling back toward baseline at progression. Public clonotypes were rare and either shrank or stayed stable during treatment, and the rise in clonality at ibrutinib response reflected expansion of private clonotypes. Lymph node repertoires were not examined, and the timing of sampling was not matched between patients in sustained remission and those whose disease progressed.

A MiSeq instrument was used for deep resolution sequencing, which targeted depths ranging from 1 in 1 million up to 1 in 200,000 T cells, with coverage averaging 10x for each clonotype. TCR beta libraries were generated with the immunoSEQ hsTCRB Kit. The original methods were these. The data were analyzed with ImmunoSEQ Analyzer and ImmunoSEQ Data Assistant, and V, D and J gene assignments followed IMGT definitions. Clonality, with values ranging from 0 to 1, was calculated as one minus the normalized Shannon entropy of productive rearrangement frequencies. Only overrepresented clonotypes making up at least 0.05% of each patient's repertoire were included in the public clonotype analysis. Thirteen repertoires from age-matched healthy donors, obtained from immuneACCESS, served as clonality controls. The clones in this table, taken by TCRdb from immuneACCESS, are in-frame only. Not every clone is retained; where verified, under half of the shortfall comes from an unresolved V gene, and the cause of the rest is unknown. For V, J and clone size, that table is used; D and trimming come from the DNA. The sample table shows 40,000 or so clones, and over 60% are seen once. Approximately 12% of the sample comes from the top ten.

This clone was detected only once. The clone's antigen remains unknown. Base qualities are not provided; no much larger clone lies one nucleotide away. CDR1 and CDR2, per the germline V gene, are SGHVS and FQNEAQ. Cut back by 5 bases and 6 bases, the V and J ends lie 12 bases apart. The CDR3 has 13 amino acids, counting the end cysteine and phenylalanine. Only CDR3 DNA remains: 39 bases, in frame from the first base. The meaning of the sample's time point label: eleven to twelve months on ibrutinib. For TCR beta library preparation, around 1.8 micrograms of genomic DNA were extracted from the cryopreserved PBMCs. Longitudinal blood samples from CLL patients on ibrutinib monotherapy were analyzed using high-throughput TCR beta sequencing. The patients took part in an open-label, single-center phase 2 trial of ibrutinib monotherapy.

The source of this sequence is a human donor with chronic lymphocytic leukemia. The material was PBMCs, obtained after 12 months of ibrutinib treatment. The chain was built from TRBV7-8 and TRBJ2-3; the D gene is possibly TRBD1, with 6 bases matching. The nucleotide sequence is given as TGTGCCAGCAGCCTGGGGGCTGGGGATACGCAGTATTTT. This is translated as CASSLGAGDTQYF.